One sample yielded the 6 T cell receptor beta chains listed below, sequenced in a study of CD8 T cells in Susac syndrome. Random hexamers were used to reverse transcribe the RNA input (about 0.45 to 1 ug). TCRdb reprocessed the immunoSEQ multiplex PCR reads via MiXCR and lists one record per CDR3 protein. The sample holds approximately 120,000 distinct CDR3 sequences, 85% to 95% seen once. Source material: CD8+ T cells from PBMCs. These receptor sequences come from a human donor with multiple sclerosis.

The V call is TRBV30, the J call TRBJ2-1; D ambiguous. This CDR3 region has 14 residues. Between the trimmed V and J ends, which lost 4 bases and 5 bases, there was a span of 15 bases. From germline, CDR1 is GTSNPN and CDR2 SVGIG (reference sequence). The CDR3 reads CAWISPVAHNEQFF. CDR3 bases: TGTGCCTGGATATCTCCGGTCGCGCACAATGAGCAGTTCTTC.

This chain connects TRBV27 to TRBJ1-2; 8 bases agree with TRBD1. V lost 6 bases, J lost 3 bases, and 9 bases stayed unmatched. The CDR3 contains 15 residues. Germline V lookup: CDR1 MNHEY, CDR2 SMNVEV (reference sequence). In DNA, the CDR3 is TGTGCCAGCAGGATCCGACAGGGGTGGGACTATGGCTACACCTTC. Its protein is CASRIRQGWDYGYTF.

The chain couples TRBV28 to TRBJ1-1, with D possibly TRBD1 on 6 matching bases. CDR3 size: 12 residues. CDR1 and CDR2 from the germline V gene are MDHEN and SYDVKM. Trimming took 5 bases from V and 8 from J, leaving 12 bases between them. The CDR3 loop is CASSLSGGEAFF. The CDR3 DNA is TGTGCCAGCAGTCTTTCTGGGGGCGAAGCTTTCTTT.

This sequence joins TRBV20-1 and TRBJ1-1; D unresolved. The CDR3 has 14 amino acids. V lost 3 bases, J lost 5 bases, and 16 bases lay in between. Germline CDR1 reads DFQATT; CDR2 reads SNEGSKA (reference sequence). CDR3 bases: TGCAGTGCTAGTCAGTGGGGTGATCGTACTGAAGCTTTCTTT. Translation: CSASQWGDRTEAFF.

The chain carries TRBV27 and TRBJ2-3; D call uncertain. Germline lookup yields CDR1 MNHEY and CDR2 SMNVEV (reference sequence). The CDR3 runs to 13 residues. Trimming left V 3 bases short and J 0 bases short, with 4 bases between. The CDR3 DNA follows: TGTGCCAGCAGTTTGATTAGCACAGATACGCAGTATTTT. It yields the protein CASSLISTDTQYF.

J is TRBJ2-1 and V is TRBV27; D is ambiguous. Germline V lookup: CDR1 MNHEY, CDR2 SMNVEV (reference sequence). This CDR3 region has 13 residues. Between the trimmed V and J ends, which lost 1 base and 8 bases, there was a span of 9 bases. The CDR3: CASSLFDGHEQFF. CDR3 DNA sequence: TGTGCCAGCAGTTTATTCGACGGCCATGAGCAGTTCTTC.